The source of this T cell receptor beta chain is a study of technical replicates of blood from a few donors. Germline V gives CDR1 SGHTA, CDR2 FQGNSA. The CDR3 sequence is 15 residues long. The trim removed 1 base at V and 4 bases at J, leaving 3 bases unmatched. The assay was immunoSEQ multiplex PCR, and TCRdb's table has in-frame clones only and misses some. The profile shows 66,000 or so clones, approximately 87% of them singletons. The V and J genes are TRBV7-2 and TRBJ1-5; TRBD1 aligns across 8 bases. This TCR came from a human donor in good health. Some clones in this sample may be carry-over from other donors' samples. The sequencing sample was made of PBMCs. CDR3 DNA sequence: TGTGCCAGCAGCTTAGTCCAGGGGGCGAATCAGCCCCAGCATTTT. Translation: CASSLVQGANQPQHF.